Ten or more counts support the clone carrying this T cell receptor (beta chain). Antigen: not known. The sample comes from a study of breast tumors, draining lymph nodes, adjacent tissues. Findings and limits, study-wide: Tumor T cell lymph node origin was a supported hypothesis, not proven. Data fit most tumor T cells coming from lymph node, expanding in tumor. Tumor repertoires ranked between lymph nodes and nontumor tissue in diversity, with V and J gene preferences.

From germline, CDR1 is DFQATT and CDR2 SNEGSKA (reference sequence). The CDR3 is made up of 16 amino acids. Trimming at V came to 1 base and at J to 0 bases, leaving 6 bases not matched to a gene. Breast cancer patients provided tissue from their axillary draining lymph nodes. TCRdb reprocessed the multiplex PCR reads via MiXCR and lists one record per CDR3 protein. The profile shows around 150,000 distinct CDR3 sequences, approximately 20% of them singletons. The sample comprised axillary lymph node tissue. The chain carries TRBV20-1 and TRBJ1-2, with TRBD1 identical over 9 bases. The receptor's source is a female donor with breast cancer. Some clones in this sample may be carry-over from other donors' samples. This chain's CDR3 is CSARGETGGSNYGYTF. In nucleotides, the CDR3 is TGCAGTGCTAGAGGGGAAACAGGGGGCTCTAACTATGGCTACACCTTC.